These 2 T cell receptor beta chains came from one sample sequenced in a study of T cell responses to AZD1222 COVID-19 vaccine. Assay used: immunoSEQ multiplex PCR; TCRdb lists only in-frame clones, some missing. The profile shows roughly 130,000 clones, roughly 85% of them singletons. Source: peripheral blood, taken on day 0 of AZD1222 vaccination. The receptor source for this set is an adult in good health.

V gene TRBV7-2 combines with J gene TRBJ1-5; D is unclear. Trimming took 6 bases from V and 5 from J, leaving 17 bases between them. Germline V gives CDR1 SGHTA, CDR2 FQGNSA. The CDR3 totals 15 residues. CDR3 protein: CASRLRTTPDQPQHF. For the CDR3, the DNA is TGTGCCAGCAGATTACGCACGACTCCAGATCAGCCCCAGCATTTT. Together with reference TRBV7-2 and TRBJ1-5, the CDR3 gives the full variable domain: GAGVSQSPSNKVTEKGKDVELRCDPISGHTALYWYRQSLGQGLEFLIYFQGNSAPDKSGLPSDRFSAERTGGSVSTLTIQRTQQEDSAVYLCASRLRTTPDQPQHFGDGTRLSIL.

V usage is TRBV12-5 and J usage is TRBJ1-4, with TRBD1 identical over 9 bases. V was pared by 0 bases and J by 8 bases, with 7 bases of the junction left unmatched. Germline V lookup: CDR1 LGHNT, CDR2 FRNRAP. This CDR3 is 16 amino acids long. The CDR3 sequence is CASGLVRDRVREKLFF. CDR3 DNA sequence: TGTGCTAGTGGTTTGGTAAGGGACAGGGTCAGGGAAAAACTGTTTTTT.